This T cell receptor (beta chain) came from a study of T-cell reconstitution after alpha-beta-depleted transplantation in children. Germline V lookup: CDR1 SQVTM, CDR2 ANQGSEA. V was clipped by 6 bases and J by 1 base; unmatched bases: 8. The CDR3 length is 15 residues. Unique molecular identifiers were incorporated into the prepared TCRbeta library. TCRdb used MiXCR to reprocess the PCR reads, holding one entry per CDR3 protein. The sample shows about 400,000 distinct CDR3 sequences, 10% to 15% of them seen only once. The sample consisted of PBMCs, taken from the stem cell graft. The chain joins TRBV29-1 to TRBJ2-7; 11 nucleotides match TRBD2. The sequence came from a human donor who donated a stem cell graft to a child with Fanconi anemia. The CDR3 is CSVKTTSGSSYEQYF. DNA for the CDR3: TGCAGCGTGAAAACTACTAGCGGGAGTTCCTACGAGCAGTACTTC.